This T cell receptor beta chain was captured by sequencing in a study of T cell repertoires in cytomegalovirus infection. Study-wide background: HLA-B-restricted CMV epitopes that are well studied, plus recently identified HLA-C-restricted ones, were used by the study. Public TCR beta signatures indicated both CMV infection and matching HLA type.

This clonotype was seen a single time. What it recognizes is unknown. Using its own MiXCR run on the reads, TCRdb lists one record per CDR3 protein. Of around 540,000 distinct CDR3 sequences listed, 33% are singletons. The study, taken as a whole, reports: Pooled public TCR beta family frequency picked out CMV carriers with the relevant HLA.

Germline V gives CDR1 ENHRY, CDR2 SYGVKD. The ends were cut back, 7 bases at V and 6 bases at J, with 15 bases in the middle. The length of the CDR3 is 13 residues. The receptor comes from a human donor in good health (CMV status not recorded). Some clones in this sample may be carry-over from other donors' samples. This chain uses TRBV10-3 with TRBJ1-1; D uncertain. Here the sequenced sample was cultured PBMCs, taken from culture after CMV antigen stimulation. The CDR3 sequence is CAITPFREAEAFF. CDR3 coding DNA: TGTGCCATCACCCCGTTTAGGGAGGCTGAAGCTTTCTTT.